These 2 T cell receptor beta chains were sequenced from one sample in a study of CD8 T cells in Susac syndrome. The authors reverse transcribed roughly 0.5 to 1 ug RNA with random hexamers. TCRdb reanalysed the immunoSEQ multiplex PCR reads using MiXCR and keeps one entry per CDR3 protein. The top ten clones hold less than 0.16% of a sample with tens of thousands of distinct CDR3 sequences, just over 90% of them seen once. Input material: CD4+ T cells from PBMCs. The source is a human donor with Susac syndrome.

The chain is built from TRBV6-6 and TRBJ2-7; D might be TRBD1 (5 bases). CDR1 is MNHNY and CDR2 is SVGAGI in the germline V gene (reference sequence). The CDR3 totals 15 residues. The V end was cut by 0 bases, the J end by 4 bases, with 13 bases between. CDR3 sequence: CASSYSSGQGYEQYF. CDR3 nucleotide sequence: TGTGCCAGCAGTTACTCCTCCGGCCAGGGTTACGAGCAGTACTTC.

This sequence joins TRBV12-3 or TRBV12-4 and TRBJ1-6, with no clear D. Trimming took 2 bases from V and 8 from J, leaving 4 bases between them. CDR3 length: 12 residues. CDR3 nucleotide sequence: TGTGCCAGCAGTTTATTTGATTCACCCCTCCACTTT. Amino acids: CASSLFDSPLHF.